One and the same sample provided the 20 T cell receptor beta chains below, sequenced in a study of CD8+CD57+ T cells in acquired aplastic anemia. TCR beta VDJ and CDR3 profiles were obtained from a genomic DNA template. TCRdb called the reads again in MiXCR, with one record for every CDR3 protein. The table lists approximately 200,000 distinct CDR3 sequences, approximately 50% of them singletons. Source material: sorted CD4+, CD8+, or CD8+CD57+ T cells (not recorded which) from PBMCs. These receptors were taken from a human donor in good health, serving as a control.

The V call is TRBV11-2, the J call TRBJ1-1; possible D gene TRBD1, 5 bases. Germline V gene data show CDR1 as SGHAT and CDR2 as FQNNGV. The V end lost 0 bases, the J end lost 0 bases, and 8 bases lay between the germline ends. There are 15 residues in the CDR3. The chain's CDR3 is CASSLDGGMNTEAFF. Here the CDR3 DNA reads TGTGCCAGCAGCTTAGATGGGGGAATGAACACTGAAGCTTTCTTT.

This clonotype has ten or more counts. The genes are TRBV10-3 and TRBJ2-2; the match to TRBD2 covers 7 bases. Germline loops: CDR1 ENHRY, CDR2 SYGVKD. The CDR3 runs 14 residues. The ends lost 10 bases at V and 3 bases at J; junction bases unmatched: 8. This CDR3 is CATSGGVDTGELFF. DNA for the CDR3: TGTGCCACGAGTGGGGGGGTAGACACCGGGGAGCTGTTTTTT.

This clonotype was picked up a small number of times. The chain joins TRBV15 to TRBJ2-7; a possible D gene is TRBD1 (6 bases). The CDR3 sequence is 13 residues long. Germline CDR1 reads LNHNV; CDR2 reads YYDKDF (reference sequence). With 0 bases removed from V and 6 bases from J, the gap between germline ends came to 9 bases. CDR3 region: CATSRDRTAEQYF. In DNA, the CDR3 is TGTGCCACCAGCAGAGATAGGACAGCCGAGCAGTACTTC.

The gene calls are TRBV6-2 or TRBV6-3 and TRBJ2-2; D might be TRBD1 (6 bases). The V end lost 7 bases, the J end lost 6 bases, and 18 bases lay between the germline ends. CDR1 and CDR2 (germline): MNHEY, SVGEGT. This CDR3 comprises 15 residues. The CDR3 nucleotides are TGTGCCAGCACCCCACGCGGACAGCTCTCCGGGGAGCTGTTTTTT. Protein: CASTPRGQLSGELFF.

The chain uses TRBV15 and TRBJ2-3; tentatively, D is TRBD1 or TRBD2 (5 bases each). The germline V and J ends were trimmed by 3 bases and 2 bases, with 9 bases remaining between them. Germline V gene data show CDR1 as LNHNV and CDR2 as YYDKDF (reference sequence). The CDR3 sequence is 14 residues long. In DNA, the CDR3 is TGTGCCACCAGCAGCTTAGGGACCACAGATACGCAGTATTTT. Protein sequence: CATSSLGTTDTQYF. Full variable domain (rest looked up from reference TRBV15 and TRBJ2-3): DAMVIQNPRYQVTQFGKPVTLSCSQTLNHNVMYWYQQKSSQAPKLLFHYYDKDFNNEADTPDNFQSRRPNTSFCFLDIRSPGLGDTAMYLCATSSLGTTDTQYFGPGTRLTVL.

This chain connects TRBV24-1 to TRBJ2-7; D is unclear. From germline, CDR1 is KGHDR and CDR2 SFDVKD. V lost 2 bases and J lost 1, with 8 bases in between. This CDR3 is 14 amino acids long. The CDR3 coding sequence is TGTGCCACCAGTGATTCAACTCAATCCTACGAGCAGTACTTC. The encoded protein is CATSDSTQSYEQYF.

The chain carries TRBV20-1 and TRBJ2-7; 7 bases agree with TRBD1. In germline, CDR1 is DFQATT, CDR2 SNEGSKA (reference sequence). The V gene end was trimmed by 5 bases and the J gene end by 6 bases; junction bases not matched to a gene: 7. This CDR3 is 12 amino acids long. The CDR3 region has the DNA TGCAGTGCTCAAGACAGGGTCGGCGAGCAGTACTTC. Protein: CSAQDRVGEQYF.

This clonotype has a count of ten or more. V is TRBV4-3 and J is TRBJ1-1; no clear D gene. The CDR3 length is 13 residues. Germline V lookup: CDR1 LGHNA, CDR2 YSLEER. Trimming shortened V by 0 bases and J by 7 bases, and 9 bases separated the two germline ends. Here the CDR3 reads CASSQEAANEAFF. CDR3 DNA: TGCGCCAGCAGCCAAGAGGCAGCGAATGAAGCTTTCTTT.

This clonotype was observed a few times. The V call is TRBV4-3, the J call TRBJ1-2; D is unclear. The germline V and J ends were trimmed by 0 bases and 8 bases, with 16 bases remaining between them. Germline CDR1 and CDR2: LGHNA and YSLEER. The CDR3 loop spans 15 amino acids. The CDR3 reads CASSQDLWGTGGYTF. The CDR3 coding sequence is TGCGCCAGCAGCCAAGATCTATGGGGAACTGGGGGCTACACCTTC.

This clonotype came up a few times. The chain is built from TRBV7-9 and TRBJ1-6; no definite D call. The CDR3 consists of 14 residues. CDR1 and CDR2 (germline): SEHNR, FQNEAQ (reference sequence). Trimming took 1 base from V and 7 from J, leaving 8 bases between them. CDR3 region: CASSLETVNSPLHF. The CDR3 nucleotides read TGTGCCAGCAGCTTAGAGACGGTGAATTCACCCCTCCACTTT.

The V and J genes are TRBV2 and TRBJ1-2, with D uncertain. The V gene's germline CDR1 is SNHLY and CDR2 FYNNEI. The CDR3 extends over 13 amino acids. V was shortened by 4 bases and J by 4 bases, with 10 bases between the two germline ends. In nucleotides, the CDR3 is TGTGCCAGCAGTGGTAACAACGGCTATGGCTACACCTTC. Translating gives CASSGNNGYGYTF.

Many counts were recorded for this clonotype. Being one base from a much bigger clone, this may be a read error. V and J are TRBV7-9 and TRBJ2-5; D gene ambiguous. CDR3 size: 12 residues. Germline V lookup: CDR1 SEHNR, CDR2 FQNEAQ (reference sequence). The DNA of the CDR3 is TGTGCCAGCAGCTTAGCGAAAGAGGCCCAGTACTTC. This codes for CASSLAKEAQYF.

Note on this clonotype: Lacking the conserved final phenylalanine or tryptophan, this CDR3 likely reflects a read error. The DNA is omitted, as the CDR3 cannot be located on it reliably, and the CDR3 follows TCRdb's listing. CDR3 amino acids: CAIRSCGGYPTMSSC. The chain uses TRBV10-3 and TRBJ2-1; the table names TRBD2, a call not compared with the DNA. Germline V gene lookup returns CDR1 ENHRY and CDR2 SYGVKD. From its first to its last residue, the CDR3 has 15 amino acids.

V usage is TRBV19 and J usage is TRBJ1-2; the D is unclear. Germline V lookup: CDR1 LNHDA, CDR2 SQIVND (reference sequence). Trimming pared 7 bases from V and 3 bases from J, leaving 12 bases between. The CDR3 spans 13 residues. CDR3 sequence: CASKSVGYYGYTF. CDR3 sequence (DNA): TGTGCCAGTAAGTCCGTAGGTTACTATGGCTACACCTTC.

This chain connects TRBV7-2 to TRBJ1-5, with 8 bases that match TRBD1. This CDR3 contains 13 residues. Per the germline V gene, CDR1 is SGHTA and CDR2 is FQGNSA. Losses at the gene ends were 5 bases for V and 7 bases for J; bases not matched to a gene: 4. The CDR3 region has the DNA TGTGCCAGCAGCCAGGACAGGGACCAGCCCCAGCATTTT. This gives the protein CASSQDRDQPQHF.

At least ten counts were recorded for this clonotype. The J gene is TRBJ2-2, the V gene TRBV4-2; D gene uncertain. In germline, CDR1 is LGHNA, CDR2 YNFKEQ. The CDR3 extends over 13 amino acids. V gave up 1 base and J gave up 9 bases, with 9 bases separating them. Here the CDR3 reads CASSQVHRRELFF. In DNA form, the CDR3 reads TGTGCCAGCAGCCAAGTACACCGCCGGGAGCTGTTTTTT.

The chain couples TRBV19 to TRBJ1-2, with a weak D call TRBD1 (5 bases). The CDR3 consists of 14 residues. Trimming removed 7 bases at V and 2 bases at J, with 14 bases between. Germline-derived CDR1 and CDR2 are LNHDA and SQIVND (reference sequence). DNA for the CDR3: TGTGCCAGTATGGTACAGGAAGAGAACTATGGCTACACCTTC. Translating it yields CASMVQEENYGYTF. Using reference TRBV19 and TRBJ1-2 for the parts outside the CDR3, the full variable domain is DGGITQSPKYLFRKEGQNVTLSCEQNLNHDAMYWYRQDPGQGLRLIYYSQIVNDFQKGDIAEGYSVSREKKESFPLTVTSAQKNPTAFYLCASMVQEENYGYTFGSGTRLTVV.

The V and J genes are TRBV19 and TRBJ1-4; D remains ambiguous. The CDR3 extends over 13 amino acids. The germline CDR1 and CDR2 sequences are LNHDA and SQIVND (reference sequence). V was cut by 5 bases and J by 0 bases, with 4 bases left in between. The CDR3 loop reads CASSVSTNEKLFF. The CDR3 DNA reads TGTGCCAGTAGTGTCTCAACTAATGAAAAACTGTTTTTT.

V and J are TRBV7-3 and TRBJ1-4; 7 bases are shared with TRBD1. The CDR3 totals 16 residues. CDR1 is SGHTA and CDR2 is FQGTGA in the germline V gene. After removal of 5 bases from V and 8 bases from J, the junction contained 14 bases not matched to a gene. The chain's CDR3 is CASSLGTVFLREKLFF. Written as DNA, the CDR3 is TGTGCCAGCAGCCTCGGGACAGTTTTTCTAAGGGAAAAACTGTTTTTT.

This chain links TRBV2 with TRBJ1-2; D perhaps matches TRBD1 (6 bases). Germline CDR1 and CDR2: SNHLY and FYNNEI. The CDR3 consists of 14 residues. Between the trimmed V and J ends, which lost 6 bases and 2 bases, there was a span of 13 bases. CDR3 protein: CASREQGQNYGYTF. The DNA for the CDR3 is TGTGCCAGCAGGGAACAGGGACAAAACTATGGCTACACCTTC.